The TCR beta chain under discussion was sequenced for a study of blood T cell repertoires in COVID-19. Study as a whole: T cells, B-cell-depleted T cells, or PBMCs supplied cDNA or gDNA.

The table came from immunoSEQ multiplex PCR; TCRdb's copy has only in-frame clones and leaves some out. The sample contains around 72,000 clones, over 75% of which appear only once. This CDR3 spans 13 amino acids. V lost 6 bases to trimming and J lost 10 bases, with 13 bases between them. Sample: peripheral blood. This chain connects TRBV12-3 or TRBV12-4 to TRBJ1-6, with D possibly TRBD1 on 6 matching bases. The sequence came from a man between 50 and 59 years old with acute or convalescent COVID-19. CDR3 DNA sequence: TGTGCCAGCAGACAGGGTCGCGTGTCACCCCTCCACTTT. It translates to CASRQGRVSPLHF.